The T cell receptor beta chain described here comes from a study of shared clonotypes between healthy human individuals. About the research overall: Two women and a few men aged 18 to 49 served as donors. Donors had three CD4 naive, three CD4 memory, two CD8 naive and one CD8 memory plate apiece.

From germline, CDR1 is SGHDT and CDR2 YYEEEE. The CDR3 runs to 19 residues. Trimming removed 4 bases from V and 0 bases from J; junction bases left unmatched: 13. The assay was carried out at the deep level. Profiled with immunoSEQ multiplex PCR; TCRdb holds only in-frame clones, not every one. The sample consists of millions of clones, 85% to 95% of them appearing once. This TCR was sampled from a man younger than 35 in good health. The V and J genes are TRBV5-6 and TRBJ1-3; 10 bases agree with TRBD1. Sequencing was performed on naive CD4+ T cells sorted from blood. As for subset: CD45RA+ positively selected. CDR3 coding DNA: TGTGCCAGCAGCCCAGGCCCCTGGACAGGGGGGATCTCTGGAAACACCATATATTTT. Protein sequence: CASSPGPWTGGISGNTIYF.